This T cell receptor (beta chain) originates from a study of cytomegalovirus exposure and HLA in healthy donors. As to this clone: The DNA is left out, because the CDR3 cannot be placed on it with certainty; the CDR3 is given as TCRdb lists it.

The CDR3 has 15 residues if both end residues are counted. The germline V gene encodes CDR1 SGDLS and CDR2 YYNGEE. Both 60 Vbeta primers and 13 Jbeta primers went into the PCR. Measured with immunoSEQ multiplex PCR; TCRdb has only the in-frame clones, and not every one. The repertoire holds 110,000 to 150,000 clones, with just under 85% as singletons. The chain combines TRBV9 with TRBJ2-2; the D call of TRBD2 is as the table states it, not checked on the DNA. Sequenced: PBMCs. The receptor was isolated from a man aged 35-49 years in good health and CMV-seropositive. CDR3 sequence reads: CASSLRTFGAGELFF.